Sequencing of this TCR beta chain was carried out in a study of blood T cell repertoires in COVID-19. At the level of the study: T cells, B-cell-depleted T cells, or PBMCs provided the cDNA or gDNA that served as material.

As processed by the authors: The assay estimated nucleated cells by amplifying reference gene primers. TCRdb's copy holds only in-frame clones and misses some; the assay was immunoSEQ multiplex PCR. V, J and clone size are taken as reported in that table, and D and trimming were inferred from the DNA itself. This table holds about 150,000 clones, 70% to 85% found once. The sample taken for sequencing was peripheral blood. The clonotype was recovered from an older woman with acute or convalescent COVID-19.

CDR3 protein: CASSVYRGVEQYF. The DNA of the CDR3 is TGTGCCAGCAGCGTCTACAGGGGGGTCGAGCAGTACTTC. The chain links TRBV5-6 to TRBJ2-7; 8 bases map to TRBD1. Germline V gives CDR1 SGHDT, CDR2 YYEEEE. The CDR3 contains 13 residues. Unmatched junction bases numbered 6, after V lost 4 bases and J lost 6 bases.